The rows below give T cell receptor beta chains drawn from one sample of a study of blood T cell repertoires in COVID-19. TCRdb's copy holds only in-frame clones and misses some; the assay was immunoSEQ multiplex PCR. The sample lists roughly 150,000 clones, 75% to 90% occurring once. The material sequenced was peripheral blood. Receptors originate from a woman aged 40 to 50 with acute or convalescent COVID-19. The CDR3 runs from the conserved cysteine through the conserved F or W. A D gene is named only where the DNA matches it firmly. The listing skips clone size in some rows; elsewhere it reads once, few, many or a size class.

>NA|TRBJ2-7|NA|TRBV5-1
CASSSRGNYEQYF
TGCGCCAGCAGCAGCCGCGGGAACTACGAGCAGTACTTC
>NA|TRBJ2-7|NA|TRBV7-3
CASSSGQSYEQYF
TGTGCCAGCAGCTCTGGACAGTCCTACGAGCAGTACTTC
>NA|TRBJ2-1|few|TRBV9
CASSVGTRLGNEQFF
TGTGCCAGCAGCGTAGGGACTCGCTTGGGCAATGAGCAGTTCTTC
>TRBD2|TRBJ2-7|NA|TRBV9
CASSPGLAGVGEQYF
TGTGCCAGCAGCCCAGGACTAGCGGGAGTGGGCGAGCAGTACTTC
>TRBD2|TRBJ2-3|NA|TRBV6-1
CASSVGVIAGGTDTQYF
TGTGCCAGCAGTGTCGGAGTGATAGCGGGAGGTACAGATACGCAGTATTTT
>NA|TRBJ2-1|NA|TRBV1
CTSSQDSYSYNEQFF
TGCACCAGCAGTCAAGACAGTTACTCCTACAATGAGCAGTTCTTC
>NA|TRBJ1-2|once|TRBV12-3/TRBV12-4
CASSSTGVYGYTF
TGTGCCAGCAGTTCTACAGGAGTCTATGGCTACACCTTC
>TRBD2|TRBJ2-3|NA|TRBV28
CASSLSLAGDTQYF
TGTGCCAGCAGTTTGTCACTAGCGGGAGATACGCAGTATTTT
>NA|TRBJ1-6|few|TRBV6-5
CASTTGLRNSPLHF
TGTGCCAGCACCACGGGACTGCGTAATTCACCCCTCCACTTT
>TRBD1|TRBJ2-3|NA|TRBV2
CASSGTGLGTDTQYF
TGTGCCAGCTCAGGGACAGGGTTGGGCACAGATACGCAGTATTTT
>TRBD2|TRBJ2-1|NA|TRBV6-5
CASSYSRAGGDNEQFF
TGTGCCAGCAGTTACTCGAGAGCGGGGGGCGACAATGAGCAGTTCTTC
>TRBD2|TRBJ2-3|NA|TRBV3-1/TRBV3-2
CASSQEASGYRTDTQYF
TGTGCCAGCAGCCAAGAGGCTAGCGGGTATCGCACAGATACGCAGTATTTT
>NA|TRBJ1-4|NA|TRBV28
CASSLSGLGDEKLFF
TGTGCCAGCAGTTTGAGTGGCCTAGGGGATGAAAAACTGTTTTTT
>NA|TRBJ1-4|NA|TRBV18
CASSPETGLNEKLFF
TGTGCCAGCTCACCAGAGACAGGACTTAATGAAAAACTGTTTTTT
>TRBD1|TRBJ1-6|NA|TRBV6-5
CASSYSGTAFNSPLHF
TGTGCCAGCAGTTACTCGGGGACAGCCTTTAATTCACCCCTCCACTTT